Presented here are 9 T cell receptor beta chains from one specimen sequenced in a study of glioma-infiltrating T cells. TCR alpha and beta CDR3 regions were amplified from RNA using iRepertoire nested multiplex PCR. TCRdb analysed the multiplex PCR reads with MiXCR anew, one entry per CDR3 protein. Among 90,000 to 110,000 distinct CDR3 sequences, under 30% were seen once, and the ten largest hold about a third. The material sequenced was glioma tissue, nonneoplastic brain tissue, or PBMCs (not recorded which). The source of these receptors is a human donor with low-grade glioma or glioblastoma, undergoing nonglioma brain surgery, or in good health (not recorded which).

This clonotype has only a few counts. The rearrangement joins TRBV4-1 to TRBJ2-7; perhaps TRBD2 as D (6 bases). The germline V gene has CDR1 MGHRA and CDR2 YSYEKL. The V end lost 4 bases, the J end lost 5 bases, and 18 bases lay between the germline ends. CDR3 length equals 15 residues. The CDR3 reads CASSPQKGRIHEQYF. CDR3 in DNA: TGCGCCAGCAGCCCCCAGAAGGGGAGGATACACGAGCAGTACTTC.

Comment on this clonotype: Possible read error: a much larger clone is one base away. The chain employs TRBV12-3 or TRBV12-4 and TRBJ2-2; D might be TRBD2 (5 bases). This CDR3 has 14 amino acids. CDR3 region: CASSLVRYTGKLFF. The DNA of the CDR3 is TGTGCCAGCAGTTTAGTTAGGTACACCGGGAAGCTGTTTTTT.

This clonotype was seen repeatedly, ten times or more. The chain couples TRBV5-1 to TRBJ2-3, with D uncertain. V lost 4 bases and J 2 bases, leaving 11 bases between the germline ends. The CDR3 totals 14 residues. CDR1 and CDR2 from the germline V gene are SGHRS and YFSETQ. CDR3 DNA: TGCGCCAGCAGCCCGGTCAGCGCCACAGATACGCAGTATTTT. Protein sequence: CASSPVSATDTQYF.

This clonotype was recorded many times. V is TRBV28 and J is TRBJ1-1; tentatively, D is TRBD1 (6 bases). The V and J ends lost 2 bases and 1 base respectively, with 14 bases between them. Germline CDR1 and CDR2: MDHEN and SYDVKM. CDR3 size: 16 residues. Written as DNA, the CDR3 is TGTGCCAGCAGTTTAATGACAGGACTACCGAACACTGAAGCTTTCTTT. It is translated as CASSLMTGLPNTEAFF. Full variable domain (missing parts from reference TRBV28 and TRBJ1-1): DVKVTQSSRYLVKRTGEKVFLECVQDMDHENMFWYRQDPGLGLRLIYFSYDVKMKEKGDIPEGYSVSREKKERFSLILESASTNQTSMYLCASSLMTGLPNTEAFFGQGTRLTVV.

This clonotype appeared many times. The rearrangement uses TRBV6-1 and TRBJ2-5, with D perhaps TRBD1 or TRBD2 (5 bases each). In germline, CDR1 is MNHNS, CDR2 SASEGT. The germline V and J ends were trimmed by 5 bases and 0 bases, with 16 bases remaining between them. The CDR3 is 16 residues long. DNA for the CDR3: TGTGCCAGCAGTCCATCGGGACGGAGGTACCAAGAGACCCAGTACTTC. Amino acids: CASSPSGRRYQETQYF.

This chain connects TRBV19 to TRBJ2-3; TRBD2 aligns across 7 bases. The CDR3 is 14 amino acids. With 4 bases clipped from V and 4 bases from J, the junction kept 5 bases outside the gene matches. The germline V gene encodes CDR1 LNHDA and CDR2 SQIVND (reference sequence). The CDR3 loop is CASSTWGGPDTQYF. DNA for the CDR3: TGTGCCAGTAGTACCTGGGGAGGGCCAGATACGCAGTATTTT.

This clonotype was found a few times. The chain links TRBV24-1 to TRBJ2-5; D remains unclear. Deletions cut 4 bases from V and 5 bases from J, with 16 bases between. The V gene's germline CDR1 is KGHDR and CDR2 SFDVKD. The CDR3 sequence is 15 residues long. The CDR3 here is CATSDSRVDRETQYF. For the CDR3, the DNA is TGTGCCACCAGTGACTCCCGGGTCGATAGGGAGACCCAGTACTTC.

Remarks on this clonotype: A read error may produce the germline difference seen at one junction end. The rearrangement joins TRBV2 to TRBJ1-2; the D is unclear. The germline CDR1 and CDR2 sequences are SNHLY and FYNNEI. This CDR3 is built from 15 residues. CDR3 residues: CDSSLPSTVNYSYTF. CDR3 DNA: TGTGACAGCAGTCTCCCCTCGACGGTAAACTATAGCTACACCTTC.

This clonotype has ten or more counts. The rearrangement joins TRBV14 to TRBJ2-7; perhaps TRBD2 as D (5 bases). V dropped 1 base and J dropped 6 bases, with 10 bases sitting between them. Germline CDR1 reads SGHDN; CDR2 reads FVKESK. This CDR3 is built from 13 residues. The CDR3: CASSQGSRGEQYF. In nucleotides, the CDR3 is TGTGCCAGCAGCCAAGGTAGCCGGGGCGAGCAGTACTTC. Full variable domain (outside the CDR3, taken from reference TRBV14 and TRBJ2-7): EAGVTQFPSHSVIEKGQTVTLRCDPISGHDNLYWYRRVMGKEIKFLLHFVKESKQDESGMPNNRFLAERTGGTYSTLKVQPAELEDSGVYFCASSQGSRGEQYFGPGTRLTVT.